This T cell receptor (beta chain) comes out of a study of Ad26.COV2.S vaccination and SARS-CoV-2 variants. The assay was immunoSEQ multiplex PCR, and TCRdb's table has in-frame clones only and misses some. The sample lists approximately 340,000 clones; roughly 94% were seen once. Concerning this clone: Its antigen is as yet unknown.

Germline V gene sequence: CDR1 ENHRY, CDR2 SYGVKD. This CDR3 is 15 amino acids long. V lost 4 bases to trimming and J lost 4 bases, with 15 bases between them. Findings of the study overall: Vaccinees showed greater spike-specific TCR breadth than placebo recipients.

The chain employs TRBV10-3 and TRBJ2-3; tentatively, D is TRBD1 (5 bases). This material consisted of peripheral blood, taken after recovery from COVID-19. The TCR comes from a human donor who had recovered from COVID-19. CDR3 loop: CAISGARDLADTQYF. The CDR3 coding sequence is TGTGCCATCAGTGGGGCCAGGGATCTGGCAGATACGCAGTATTTT.